This is a list of T cell receptor beta chains from one sample in a study of cytomegalovirus exposure and HLA in healthy donors. The repertoire was sequenced with immunoSEQ multiplex PCR; TCRdb's copy has only in-frame clones and lacks some. Of around 150,000 clones listed, over 80% were seen once; the top ten hold 3% to 3.5%. Sequenced: PBMCs. The receptors derive from a male donor in good health and CMV-seronegative. Both conserved end residues are part of each CDR3. The D gene is left open where the match is weak. Not all rows give a size; the values are once, few, many and, for expanded clones, a class.

d_call	j_call	clone_size	v_call	cdr3_aa	cdr3_nt
TRBD2	TRBJ2-1	few	TRBV6-6	CASSYGTSYNEQFF	TGTGCCAGCAGTTACGGGACTAGCTACAATGAGCAGTTCTTC
TRBD1	TRBJ2-3	.	TRBV11-3	CASSSGGAITDTQYF	TGTGCCAGCAGCTCAGGGGGTGCGATCACAGATACGCAGTATTTT
.	TRBJ2-7	.	TRBV7-9	CASSAGPSSYEQYF	TGTGCCAGCAGCGCGGGGCCTTCCTCCTACGAGCAGTACTTC
TRBD1	TRBJ1-1	.	TRBV7-8	CASSPGQAMNTEAFF	TGTGCCAGCAGCCCGGGACAGGCTATGAACACTGAAGCTTTCTTT
TRBD1	TRBJ1-1	.	TRBV7-9	CASSSPTGVVTEAFF	TGTGCCAGCAGCTCCCCTACAGGGGTAGTTACTGAAGCTTTCTTT
.	TRBJ2-2	.	TRBV7-9	CASSSVPGAPWVYAGELFF	TGTGCCAGCAGCTCGGTACCTGGGGCCCCGTGGGTGTACGCCGGGGAGCTGTTTTTT
.	TRBJ2-1	.	TRBV2	CASRLAPNNEQFF	TGTGCCAGCCGATTAGCTCCCAACAATGAGCAGTTCTTC
.	TRBJ1-1	.	TRBV5-5	CASRRPGHNEAFF	TGTGCCAGCAGGAGGCCGGGACACAATGAAGCTTTCTTT
.	TRBJ1-1	.	TRBV11-2	CASREGREVRAFF	TGTGCCAGCAGGGAGGGCAGGGAGGTTCGGGCTTTCTTT
.	TRBJ2-5	.	TRBV6-6	CASSYPAYQETQYF	TGTGCCAGCAGTTACCCCGCGTACCAAGAGACCCAGTACTTC
TRBD1	TRBJ2-3	.	TRBV2	CASRQTGGRTDTQYF	TGTGCCAGCAGGCAAACAGGGGGCCGCACAGATACGCAGTATTTT
TRBD1	TRBJ1-1	few	TRBV7-9	CASSIQGAPEAFF	TGTGCCAGCAGCATACAGGGGGCCCCTGAAGCTTTCTTT
TRBD1	TRBJ2-1	.	TRBV6-5	CASRKDRGWTNEQFF	TGTGCCAGCAGGAAGGACAGGGGCTGGACCAATGAGCAGTTCTTC
TRBD1	TRBJ2-1	.	TRBV6-1	CASRDRVYEQFF	TGTGCCAGCAGGGACAGGGTTTATGAGCAGTTCTTC
TRBD1	TRBJ1-1	.	TRBV28	CASSDAAGGTEAFF	TGTGCCAGCTCTGACGCCGCAGGGGGAACTGAAGCTTTCTTT
TRBD1	TRBJ2-2	.	TRBV9	CASSGGQGNTGELFF	TGTGCCAGCAGCGGGGGACAGGGGAACACCGGGGAGCTGTTTTTT
.	TRBJ2-1	few	TRBV13	CASSSRDNYNEQFF	TGTGCCAGCAGCTCCCGGGACAACTACAATGAGCAGTTCTTC
.	TRBJ1-1	.	TRBV2	CASSEWTVQNTEAFF	TGTGCCAGCAGCGAATGGACAGTCCAGAACACTGAAGCTTTCTTT
.	TRBJ1-2	.	TRBV4-1	CASSQTGNYGYTF	TGCGCCAGCAGCCAAACAGGGAACTATGGCTACACCTTC
TRBD1	TRBJ2-7	.	TRBV14	CASSLYGQGVREQYF	TGTGCCAGCAGCCTCTACGGGCAGGGGGTAAGGGAGCAGTACTTC
.	TRBJ2-2	once	TRBV14	CASSQEGRKRTGELFF	TGTGCCAGCAGCCAAGAGGGCAGGAAAAGGACCGGGGAGCTGTTTTTT
TRBD1	TRBJ2-6	.	TRBV7-2	CASSPGTGRSGANVLTF	TGTGCCAGCAGCCCCGGGACAGGGCGATCTGGGGCCAACGTCCTGACTTTC
.	TRBJ1-1	.	TRBV5-1	CASSPRLGEDTEAFF	TGCGCCAGCAGCCCCCGTTTGGGGGAGGACACTGAAGCTTTCTTT
.	TRBJ2-1	.	TRBV5-1	CASSLYFSLAGQHSEQFF	TGCGCCAGCAGCTTGTATTTCTCCTTGGCAGGGCAGCACAGTGAGCAGTTCTTC
.	TRBJ2-1	.	TRBV21-1	CASSPSTGKYNEQFF	TGTGCCAGCAGCCCGTCGACAGGGAAATACAATGAGCAGTTCTTC